This passage covers 17 T cell receptor beta chains from one sample sequenced in a study of shared clonotypes between healthy human individuals. Sequenced by immunoSEQ multiplex PCR; TCRdb stores in-frame clones only, minus some. The table shows under 600,000 clones, with around 96% occurring only once. Input material: naive CD4+ T cells sorted from blood. Specified subset: CD45RA+ positively selected. The receptors were sampled from a woman aged 25 to 39 in good health.

This sequence joins TRBV2 and TRBJ1-2; 7 nucleotides agree with TRBD1. This CDR3 comprises 13 residues. Trimming at V came to 4 bases and at J to 4 bases, leaving 3 bases not matched to a gene. From germline, CDR1 is SNHLY and CDR2 FYNNEI. The CDR3 bases are TGTGCCAGCAGTGGACAGGGAAGCTATGGCTACACCTTC. Protein: CASSGQGSYGYTF.

This chain links TRBV5-1 with TRBJ2-5, with 8 positions matching TRBD2. CDR1 SGHRS and CDR2 YFSETQ come from the germline V gene. The CDR3 is made up of 16 amino acids. The trim removed 2 bases at V and 2 bases at J, leaving 8 bases unmatched. The CDR3 is CASSFGSGRQQETQYF. In DNA, the CDR3 is TGCGCCAGCAGCTTCGGAAGCGGGAGACAACAAGAGACCCAGTACTTC. The variable domain in full, with the rest retrieved from reference TRBV5-1 and TRBJ2-5, is KAGVTQTPRYLIKTRGQQVTLSCSPISGHRSVSWYQQTPGQGLQFLFEYFSETQRNKGNFPGRFSGRQFSNSRSEMNVSTLELGDSALYLCASSFGSGRQQETQYFGPGTRLLVL.

The V gene is TRBV5-5, the J gene TRBJ2-7, with D tentatively TRBD2 (6 bases). Germline V gene lookup returns CDR1 SGHKS and CDR2 YYEKEE (reference sequence). V lost 4 bases, J lost 7 bases, and 15 bases lay in between. The CDR3 has 13 residues. Here the CDR3 reads CASSHGLPREQYF. CDR3 DNA: TGTGCCAGCAGCCACGGACTACCGAGAGAGCAGTACTTC.

The chain employs TRBV5-1 and TRBJ2-1, with TRBD1 as a possible D gene (6 bases). Germline V gene data show CDR1 as SGHRS and CDR2 as YFSETQ. Trimming stripped 0 bases from V and 4 bases from J, with 8 bases between. The CDR3 runs to 14 residues. CDR3 sequence reads: CASSLGQAYNEQFF. In nucleotides, the CDR3 is TGCGCCAGCAGCTTGGGACAGGCGTACAATGAGCAGTTCTTC.

Turning to this clone: This specimen includes other DNA sequences encoding the same CDR3. The chain employs TRBV28 and TRBJ2-5; unclear D gene. CDR1 and CDR2 (germline): MDHEN, SYDVKM. The ends were cut back, 5 bases at V and 5 bases at J, with 6 bases in the middle. The CDR3 is made up of 11 amino acids. The CDR3 DNA reads as TGTGCCAGCAGTCTACGGGAGACCCAGTACTTC. Amino acids: CASSLRETQYF.

V is TRBV29-1 and J is TRBJ2-3; TRBD2 might be the D (6 bases). This CDR3 has 13 amino acids. CDR1 is SQVTM and CDR2 is ANQGSEA in the germline V gene. Trimming shortened V by 5 bases and J by 7 bases, and 16 bases separated the two germline ends. The CDR3 nucleotides read TGCAGCGTTTTTAGCGGAGGGGCGAATACGCAGTATTTT. Translating gives CSVFSGGANTQYF.

The V call is TRBV15, the J call TRBJ1-4; maybe TRBD1 (5 bases). Germline CDR1 is LNHNV and CDR2 is YYDKDF (reference sequence). Trimming removed 1 base at V and 4 bases at J, with 7 bases between. The CDR3 totals 14 residues. CDR3: CATSRAGHNEKLFF. Here the CDR3 DNA reads TGTGCCACCAGCAGAGCCGGACATAATGAAAAACTGTTTTTT.

In this sample, this clone turned up a few times. Written as DNA, the CDR3 is TGTGCCAGCAGTGGTCCGGGACTAGCGGGAGAGGTCGAGCAGTACTTC. Amino acid sequence: CASSGPGLAGEVEQYF. The chain employs TRBV6-1 and TRBJ2-7; 14 positions match TRBD2. CDR1 is MNHNS and CDR2 is SASEGT in the germline V gene. The J segment lost 6 bases and the V segment lost 4 bases, leaving 8 bases of the junction unmatched. The length of the CDR3 is 16 residues.

The V call is TRBV4-2, the J call TRBJ2-5; D is undetermined. The V gene lost 1 base and the J gene lost 2 bases, with 8 bases spanning the gap. The CDR3 has 14 residues. The V gene's germline CDR1 is LGHNA and CDR2 YNFKEQ. DNA for the CDR3: TGTGCCAGCAGCCAAGGACGGTATCAAGAGACCCAGTACTTC. This codes for CASSQGRYQETQYF.

The CDR3 is CASRYRSNTGELFF. The CDR3 DNA follows: TGTGCCAGCAGGTACAGGTCGAACACCGGGGAGCTGTTTTTT. V is TRBV6-5 and J is TRBJ2-2; D perhaps matches TRBD1 (5 bases). This CDR3 is 14 amino acids long. Germline V gene data show CDR1 as MNHEY and CDR2 as SVGAGI. Trimming left V 6 bases short and J 0 bases short, with 8 bases between.

The V gene is TRBV11-2, the J gene TRBJ1-1, with D possibly being TRBD1 (6 bases). Germline V gene lookup returns CDR1 SGHAT and CDR2 FQNNGV. This CDR3 is 14 amino acids long. The V and J ends lost 1 base and 3 bases respectively, with 9 bases between them. CDR3 DNA: TGTGCCAGCAGCTTAGTACAGGGAGACACTGAAGCTTTCTTT. It yields the protein CASSLVQGDTEAFF.

The genes are TRBV2 and TRBJ2-7; tentatively, D is TRBD1 or TRBD2 (6 bases each). Germline assignment: CDR1 SNHLY and CDR2 FYNNEI. This CDR3 spans 16 amino acids. V was cut by 4 bases and J by 1 base, with 17 bases left in between. The CDR3 here is CASSGGAGPRSYEQYF. As DNA, the CDR3 is TGTGCCAGCAGTGGGGGGGCGGGGCCCAGATCCTACGAGCAGTACTTC.

J is TRBJ2-3 and V is TRBV19; 16 bases are a match to TRBD2. The J segment lost 2 bases and the V segment lost 7 bases, leaving 3 bases of the junction unmatched. CDR1 is LNHDA and CDR2 is SQIVND in the germline V gene (reference sequence). The CDR3 runs 16 residues. In DNA form, the CDR3 reads TGTGCCAGTAAAGGGACTAGCGGGAGGGCCACAGATACGCAGTATTTT. This codes for CASKGTSGRATDTQYF.

This clone turned up a few times. Other DNA sequences in the same sample also yield this CDR3. The chain recombines TRBV18 with TRBJ2-5, with D hard to call. Germline V CDR1 and CDR2: KGHSH, LQKENI. CDR3 length: 10 amino acids. Trimming shortened V by 5 bases and J by 3 bases, and 1 base separated the two germline ends. As DNA, the CDR3 is TGTGCCAGCTCAGAAGAGACCCAGTACTTC. Its protein is CASSEETQYF.

This chain uses TRBV5-6 with TRBJ2-5; the D gene is possibly TRBD1 (5 bases). The J call is uncertain, as TRBJ2-7 better fits the DNA end. CDR3 length equals 15 residues. CDR1 is SGHDT and CDR2 is YYEEEE in the germline V gene. The CDR3 bases are TGTGCCAGCAGCTTGATCGCGACAGCCCCCTACGAGCAGTACTTC. This encodes CASSLIATAPYEQYF.

This chain joins TRBV5-6 and TRBJ2-6; D is uncertain. Germline loops: CDR1 SGHDT, CDR2 YYEEEE. This CDR3 contains 16 residues. The V end lost 1 base, the J end lost 1 base, and 9 bases lay between the germline ends. The CDR3, as DNA: TGTGCCAGCAGCTTGCTCTTGGAGTCTGGGGCCAACGTCCTGACTTTC. This codes for CASSLLLESGANVLTF.

The J gene is TRBJ1-4, the V gene TRBV7-2; D uncertain. The CDR3 contains 13 residues. Looked up from germline, CDR1 is SGHTA and CDR2 is FQGNSA. V was trimmed by 5 bases and J by 8 bases, leaving 12 bases between them. CDR3 residues: CASSPREQEKLFF. CDR3 DNA: TGTGCCAGCAGCCCCCGGGAGCAGGAAAAACTGTTTTTT.